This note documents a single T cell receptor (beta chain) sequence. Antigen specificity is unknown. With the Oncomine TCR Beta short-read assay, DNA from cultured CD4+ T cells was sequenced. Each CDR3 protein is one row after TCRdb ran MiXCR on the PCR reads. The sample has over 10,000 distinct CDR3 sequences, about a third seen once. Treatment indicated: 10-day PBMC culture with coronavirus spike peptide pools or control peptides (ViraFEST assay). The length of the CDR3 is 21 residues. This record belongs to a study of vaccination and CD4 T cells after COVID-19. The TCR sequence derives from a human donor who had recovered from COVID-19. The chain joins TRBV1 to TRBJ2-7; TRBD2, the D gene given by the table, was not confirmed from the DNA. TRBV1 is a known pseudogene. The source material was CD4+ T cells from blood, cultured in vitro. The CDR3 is CTSSRLSGTSGSMVGAYEQYF. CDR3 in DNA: TGCACCAGCAGTCGACTTTCCGGGACTAGCGGGAGTATGGTCGGGGCCTACGAGCAGTACTTC.